The entry that follows covers one T cell receptor (beta chain) sequence. What it recognizes is unknown. Only CD45RO-negative cells positively selected for CCR7 counted as naive CD8 cells, so terminally differentiated effector memory CD45RA+ cells were excluded. The source of the sample is a study of shared clonotypes between healthy human individuals. Study results and limitations: Since donors were few, the genetic and exposure-history diversity represented was limited. The study's rarefaction showed incomplete sorted-subset sequencing despite large depth.

Each PCR replicate from the sorted subsets contained 150 to 250 ng DNA, which is some 30,000 T cell genomes. The method was immunoSEQ multiplex PCR; TCRdb's version includes in-frame clones alone and lacks a portion of them. The sample includes 630,000 or so clones, about 98% of them seen just once. Trimming took 8 bases from V and 1 from J, leaving 18 bases between them. This CDR3 has 16 amino acids. Germline CDR1 and CDR2: SNHLY and FYNNEI. The chain uses TRBV2 and TRBJ2-1, with D tentatively TRBD1 or TRBD2 (6 bases each). The TCR sequence derives from a young man in good health. Sequences were obtained from naive CD8+ T cells sorted from blood. In DNA form, the CDR3 reads TGTGCCAGCGGGCCGGGGGCTAGCGCTTCCTACAATGAGCAGTTCTTC. Translation: CASGPGASASYNEQFF.